One sample yielded the 14 T cell receptor beta chains listed below, sequenced in a study of blood T cell repertoires in COVID-19. The repertoire was sequenced with immunoSEQ multiplex PCR; TCRdb's copy has only in-frame clones and lacks some. The sample includes 400,000 to 550,000 clones, approximately 90% of them seen just once. Specimen: peripheral blood. The source of these receptors is a woman aged 25-40 years with acute or convalescent COVID-19.

This clone has a handful of counts. The chain carries TRBV20-1 and TRBJ2-5; tentatively, D is TRBD1 (5 bases). Germline V gene data show CDR1 as DFQATT and CDR2 as SNEGSKA (reference sequence). V lost 3 bases to trimming and J lost 2 bases, with 28 bases between them. This CDR3 region has 19 residues. The CDR3 is CSASLPRYRPQGLQETQYF. CDR3 sequence (DNA): TGCAGTGCTAGTCTACCCCGATACCGCCCCCAGGGATTACAAGAGACCCAGTACTTC.

V is TRBV28 and J is TRBJ1-4; a possible D gene is TRBD1 (5 bases). CDR1 and CDR2 (germline): MDHEN, SYDVKM. The CDR3 is 15 residues long. Deletions cut 4 bases from V and 3 bases from J, with 12 bases between. DNA of the CDR3: TGTGCCAGCAGTTCCTCAGGGTTGTCTAATGAAAAACTGTTTTTT. It translates to CASSSSGLSNEKLFF.

The chain has TRBV27 and TRBJ2-7; 7 nucleotides align to TRBD2. V trimming: 3 bases; J trimming: 2 bases; junction bases outside the gene matches: 10. CDR3 length: 16 amino acids. The V gene's germline CDR1 is MNHEY and CDR2 SMNVEV (reference sequence). CDR3 DNA sequence: TGTGCCAGCAGTTTCCTCACTAGCGATGCCACCTACGAGCAGTACTTC. Amino acid sequence: CASSFLTSDATYEQYF.

CDR3 bases: TGTGCCAGCAGCTCGGGGGGTTTAGATACGCAGTATTTT. This sequence encodes CASSSGGLDTQYF. The genes are TRBV7-8 and TRBJ2-3; 7 nucleotides line up with TRBD2. The CDR3 is 13 residues long. The V gene end was trimmed by 4 bases and the J gene end by 5 bases; junction bases not matched to a gene: 3. CDR1 SGHVS and CDR2 FQNEAQ come from the germline V gene.

The chain combines TRBV19 with TRBJ1-2, with TRBD1 matching 7 bases. Germline CDR1 reads LNHDA; CDR2 reads SQIVND (reference sequence). There are 14 residues in the CDR3. V dropped 7 bases and J dropped 1; count of bases not matched to a gene: 6. The CDR3 DNA reads as TGTGCCAGTAACACCCGACAGGGTAACTATGGCTACACCTTC. Translated, it gives CASNTRQGNYGYTF.

V usage is TRBV7-8 and J usage is TRBJ2-5; 12 bases are a match to TRBD2. V was clipped by 5 bases and J by 6 bases; unmatched bases: 7. CDR3 size: 15 residues. The V gene's germline CDR1 is SGHVS and CDR2 FQNEAQ. The CDR3 coding sequence is TGTGCCAGCAGCAACCTAGCGGGGGGGCGGCAGACCCAGTACTTC. This translates into CASSNLAGGRQTQYF.

This chain joins TRBV27 and TRBJ2-3, with 7 bases aligning to TRBD1. J lost 5 bases, V lost 5 bases, and 7 bases had no gene match. This CDR3 has 14 residues. The germline V gene encodes CDR1 MNHEY and CDR2 SMNVEV (reference sequence). In DNA form, the CDR3 reads TGTGCCAGCAGTCTAGGGGGCCCCAGAGATACGCAGTATTTT. Translating it yields CASSLGGPRDTQYF.

V gene TRBV19 combines with J gene TRBJ1-5; maybe TRBD1 (6 bases). Per the germline V gene, CDR1 is LNHDA and CDR2 is SQIVND (reference sequence). The CDR3 totals 16 residues. V was shortened by 7 bases and J by 2 bases, with 18 bases between the two germline ends. This CDR3 is CASTGRQVSGNQPQHF. As DNA, the CDR3 is TGTGCCAGTACTGGGAGACAGGTATCGGGCAATCAGCCCCAGCATTTT.

V gene TRBV10-2 combines with J gene TRBJ2-5, with 11 bases fitting TRBD2. This CDR3 is 15 amino acids long. V lost 4 bases and J lost 2; bases outside the gene matches: 3. Germline V CDR1 and CDR2: WSHSY, SAAADI. CDR3 nucleotides: TGCGCCAGCAGTGGACTAGCGGGGCTGCAAGAGACCCAGTACTTC. This gives the protein CASSGLAGLQETQYF.

The chain employs TRBV3-1 (or the pseudogene TRBV3-2) and TRBJ2-5; 7 nucleotides match TRBD2. The junction had 8 bases not matched to a gene; V was cut back by 6 bases and J by 4 bases. In germline, CDR1 is LGHDT, CDR2 YNNKEL (reference sequence). This CDR3 has 14 residues. The CDR3 sequence is CASRKGEGSETQYF. The CDR3 DNA reads as TGTGCCAGCAGAAAAGGGGAGGGGTCAGAGACCCAGTACTTC.

V usage is TRBV28 and J usage is TRBJ1-1; possibly TRBD1 for D (6 bases). CDR1 and CDR2 from the germline V gene are MDHEN and SYDVKM. This CDR3 has 16 residues. V was pared by 2 bases and J by 2 bases, with 15 bases between. The CDR3 here is CASSLLGGGYNTEAFF. For the CDR3, the DNA is TGTGCCAGCAGTTTACTAGGGGGTGGTTACAACACTGAAGCTTTCTTT.

The chain uses TRBV12-5 and TRBJ1-6; D call uncertain. Germline V lookup: CDR1 LGHNT, CDR2 FRNRAP. V shed 6 bases and J shed 0 bases, with 6 bases lying between them. The CDR3 has 14 residues. Here the CDR3 reads CASGRDSYNSPLHF. The CDR3 DNA sequence: TGTGCTAGTGGACGAGACTCCTATAATTCACCCCTCCACTTT.

The chain is built from TRBV2 and TRBJ2-6; possible D gene TRBD1, 6 bases. The CDR3 covers 17 residues. Germline-derived CDR1 and CDR2 are SNHLY and FYNNEI. The V end was cut by 6 bases, the J end by 0 bases, with 15 bases between. The CDR3 DNA reads as TGTGCCAGCAGAACAGGGCAGGGTCACTCTGGGGCCAACGTCCTGACTTTC. This encodes CASRTGQGHSGANVLTF. Using reference TRBV2 and TRBJ2-6 for the parts outside the CDR3, the full variable domain is EPEVTQTPSHQVTQMGQEVILRCVPISNHLYFYWYRQILGQKVEFLVSFYNNEISEKSEIFDDQFSVERPDGSNFTLKIRSTKLEDSAMYFCASRTGQGHSGANVLTFGAGSRLTVL.

The chain couples TRBV7-6 to TRBJ1-3, with 7 bases fitting TRBD1. This CDR3 is built from 16 residues. Germline CDR1 is SGHVS and CDR2 is FNYEAQ. Trimming removed 1 base from V and 4 bases from J; junction bases left unmatched: 7. The CDR3 sequence is CASSLETQGVGNTIYF. In DNA, the CDR3 is TGTGCCAGCAGCTTAGAAACTCAGGGGGTCGGAAACACCATATATTTT.